A selection of T cell receptor beta chains follows, all from one sample in a study of post-analysis software for immune sequencing data. MiXCR, applied by TCRdb to the PCR reads, yields one record per CDR3 protein. The data show about 770,000 distinct CDR3 sequences, around 45% seen once. The sample was blood. Every receptor here comes from a girl between 5 and 17 years old with multiple sclerosis. Each CDR3 is given with its conserved first and last residue. The order of the fields is clone size, J gene, D gene, V gene, CDR3 protein, CDR3 DNA. The D gene is left open where the match is weak. Clone size is given for some rows only: seen once, a few or many times, or a class if the clone is expanded.

NA,TRBJ2-5,NA,TRBV7-2,CASSLDGPGTQETQYF,TGTGCCAGCAGCTTAGACGGCCCCGGGACCCAAGAGACCCAGTACTTC
NA,TRBJ1-5,NA,TRBV24-1,CATSYMGNQPQHF,TGTGCCACCAGTTATATGGGCAATCAGCCCCAGCATTTT
NA,TRBJ2-4,TRBD1,TRBV6-2/TRBV6-3,CASKLDRANIQYF,TGTGCCAGCAAACTGGACAGGGCGAACATTCAGTACTTC
few,TRBJ2-1,NA,TRBV5-4,CASSLSTGSYNEQFF,TGTGCCAGCAGCTTGTCTACAGGTTCCTACAATGAGCAGTTCTTC
NA,TRBJ2-5,NA,TRBV7-9,CASSLFAHVGNQETQYF,TGTGCCAGCAGCTTATTCGCCCACGTGGGGAACCAAGAGACCCAGTACTTC
NA,TRBJ1-5,TRBD1,TRBV10-3,CAISALGQGDQPQHF,TGTGCCATCAGTGCTTTGGGACAGGGGGATCAGCCCCAGCATTTT
few,TRBJ2-1,TRBD1,TRBV28,CASSTPRDRYNEQFF,TGTGCCAGCAGTACTCCCCGGGACAGATACAATGAGCAGTTCTTC
once,TRBJ2-1,NA,TRBV7-2,CASNQGREYNEQFF,TGTGCCAGCAACCAGGGGCGGGAGTACAATGAGCAGTTCTTC
NA,TRBJ2-7,NA,TRBV28,CASSLFQGGSYEQYF,TGTGCCAGCAGTTTATTCCAGGGAGGTTCCTACGAGCAGTACTTC
NA,TRBJ2-3,NA,TRBV2,CASSELLGEGDTQYF,TGTGCCAGCAGTGAATTGTTGGGAGAAGGAGATACGCAGTATTTT
NA,TRBJ2-3,NA,TRBV29-1,CSGLVGSTDTQYF,TGCAGCGGACTAGTAGGTAGCACAGATACGCAGTATTTT
few,TRBJ2-7,NA,TRBV20-1,CSAGDSPYEQYF,TGCAGTGCTGGGGACTCGCCCTACGAGCAGTACTTC
NA,TRBJ1-1,NA,TRBV6-6,CASSYWENTEAFF,TGTGCCAGCAGTTACTGGGAGAACACTGAAGCTTTCTTT
few,TRBJ1-2,NA,TRBV7-2,CASSVQHAGYTF,TGTGCCAGCAGCGTACAGCACGCTGGCTACACCTTC
NA,TRBJ2-7,NA,TRBV29-1,CSVWTPNYYEQYF,TGCAGCGTCTGGACACCAAATTACTACGAGCAGTACTTC
NA,TRBJ2-1,NA,TRBV6-1,CASISGLEDEQFF,TGTGCCAGCATATCGGGGCTAGAGGATGAGCAGTTCTTC